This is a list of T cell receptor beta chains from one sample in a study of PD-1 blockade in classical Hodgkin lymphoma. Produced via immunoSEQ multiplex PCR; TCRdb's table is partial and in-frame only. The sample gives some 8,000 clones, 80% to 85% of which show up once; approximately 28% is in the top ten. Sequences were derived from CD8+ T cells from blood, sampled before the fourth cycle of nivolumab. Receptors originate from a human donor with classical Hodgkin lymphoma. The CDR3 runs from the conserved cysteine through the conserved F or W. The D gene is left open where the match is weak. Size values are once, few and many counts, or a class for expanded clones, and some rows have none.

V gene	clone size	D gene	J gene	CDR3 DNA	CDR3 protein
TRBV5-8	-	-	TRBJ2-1	TGTGCCAGTCACTATCGAAGCTCCTACAATGAGCAGTTCTTC	CASHYRSSYNEQFF
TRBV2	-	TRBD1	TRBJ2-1	TGTGCCAGCGGCCGGGACAGGGGGCAGGATGAGCAGTTCTTC	CASGRDRGQDEQFF
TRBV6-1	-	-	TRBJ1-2	TGTGCCAGCAGTGAAGAGGCAGGCCATGGCTACACCTTC	CASSEEAGHGYTF
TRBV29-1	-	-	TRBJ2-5	TGCAGCGTTGAAGGTGGTGACGTCGGGGAGACCCAGTACTTC	CSVEGGDVGETQYF
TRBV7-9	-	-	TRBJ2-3	TGTGCCAGCCGGGGGATTCATGGAGCAGATACGCAGTATTTT	CASRGIHGADTQYF
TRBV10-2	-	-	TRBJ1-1	TGCGCCTGGGCGGAGGGTAGACCCACTGAAGCTTTCTTT	CAWAEGRPTEAFF
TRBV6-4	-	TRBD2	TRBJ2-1	TGTGCCAGCAGTGAGGGGGGGGCCTACAATGAGCAGTTCTTC	CASSEGGAYNEQFF
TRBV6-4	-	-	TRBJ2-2	TGTGCCAGCAGTGACTCGGGGGAAACCGGGGAGCTGTTTTTT	CASSDSGETGELFF
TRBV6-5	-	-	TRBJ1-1	TGTGCCAGCAGTTTCGCGGGAATGAACACTGAAGCTTTCTTT	CASSFAGMNTEAFF
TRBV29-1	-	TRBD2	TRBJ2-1	TGCAGCGTAGCCCGGGGGGATGAGCAGTTCTTC	CSVARGDEQFF
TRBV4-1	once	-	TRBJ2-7	TGCGCCAGCAGCCAGACAGACTATATACAGTACTTC	CASSQTDYIQYF
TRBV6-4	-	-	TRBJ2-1	TGTGCCAGCAGTGGGGGGGAATACAATGAGCAGTTCTTC	CASSGGEYNEQFF
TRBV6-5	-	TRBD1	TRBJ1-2	TGTGCCAGCAGTTACCTGGGACAGGGTGGTGGCTACACCTTC	CASSYLGQGGGYTF
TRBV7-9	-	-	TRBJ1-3	TGTGCCAGCAGCTTAGCGCGGGGTTACGGAAACACCATATATTTT	CASSLARGYGNTIYF
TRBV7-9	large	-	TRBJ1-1	TGTGCCAGCAGCTTAAGCAGTTTGAACACTGAAGCTTTCTTT	CASSLSSLNTEAFF
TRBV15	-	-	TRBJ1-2	TGTGCCACCAGCAGAGATCTCGGTAATGGCTACACCTTC	CATSRDLGNGYTF
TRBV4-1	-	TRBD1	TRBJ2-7	TGCGCCAGCAGCCGGTTTGACAGGGACTCCTACGAGCAGTACTTC	CASSRFDRDSYEQYF
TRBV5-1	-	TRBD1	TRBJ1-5	TGCGCCAGCAGCTTAGCGATTAAAACGGGACAGGGGGTGGGCAGCAATCAGCCCCAGCATTTT	CASSLAIKTGQGVGSNQPQHF
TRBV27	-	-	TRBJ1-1	TGTGCCAGCAGTCCCCCTTTGGGGGACACTGAAGCTTTCTTT	CASSPPLGDTEAFF
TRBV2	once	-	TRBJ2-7	TGTGCCAGTTTCGACGGTTCCTCCTACGAGCAGTACTTC	CASFDGSSYEQYF
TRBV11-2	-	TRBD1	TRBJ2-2	TGTGCCAGCAGCCTGGACAGGGGGGGGACCGGGGAGCTGTTTTTT	CASSLDRGGTGELFF
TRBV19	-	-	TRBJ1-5	TGTGCCAGTAGTCTCACACCCTATAGCAATCAGCCCCAGCATTTT	CASSLTPYSNQPQHF
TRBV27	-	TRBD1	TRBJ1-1	TGTGCCAGCAGTTACAGGGGGGGCCCGAACACTGAAGCTTTCTTT	CASSYRGGPNTEAFF
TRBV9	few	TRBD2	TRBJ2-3	TGTGCCAGCTGCGGGGGGGCCAGCACAGATACGCAGTATTTT	CASCGGASTDTQYF
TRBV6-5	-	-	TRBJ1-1	TGTGCCAGCAGTTTTACCTACCAGCGGGGGAACACTGAAGCTTTCTTT	CASSFTYQRGNTEAFF
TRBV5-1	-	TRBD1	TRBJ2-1	TGCGCCAGCAGCGCCGGGGACAGGGATTACAATGAGCAGTTCTTC	CASSAGDRDYNEQFF
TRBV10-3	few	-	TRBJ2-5	TGTGCCATCAGTGAGTCGGGCGCAGAGACCCAGTACTTC	CAISESGAETQYF
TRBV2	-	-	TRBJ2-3	TGTGCCAGCAAGGGGGTCGGCGGGCCTACTACGCAGTATTTT	CASKGVGGPTTQYF
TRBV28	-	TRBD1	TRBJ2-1	TGTGCCAGCAGTCGACAGGGCAGCTCCTACAATGAGCAGTTCTTC	CASSRQGSSYNEQFF
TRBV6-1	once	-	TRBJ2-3	TGTGCCAGCAGTGAGCCGGGAGCGAGCACAGATACGCAGTATTTT	CASSEPGASTDTQYF
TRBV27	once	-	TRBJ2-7	TGTGCCAGCCGGGACACGCGTGTGGGTGAGCAGTACTTC	CASRDTRVGEQYF
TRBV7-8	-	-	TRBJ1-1	TGTGCCAGCAGCAGGCCCCAGAGCGCTCCAGACACTGAAGCTTTCTTT	CASSRPQSAPDTEAFF
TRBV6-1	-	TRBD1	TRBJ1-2	TGTGCCAGCAGTGAAGTCTTGGGACAGGCATATGGCTACACCTTC	CASSEVLGQAYGYTF
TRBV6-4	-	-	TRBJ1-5	TGTGCCAGCAGTGACGGTCAATCAGCCCCCCAGCATTTT	CASSDGQSAPQHF
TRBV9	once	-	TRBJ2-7	TGTGCCAGCAGCCTAGGGGGGAGAGTGGACGAGCAGTACTTC	CASSLGGRVDEQYF
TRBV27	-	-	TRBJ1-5	TGTGCCAGCAGTCCCATCTCCGGGATGGGGGGCGAGGGCAATCAGCCCCAGCATTTT	CASSPISGMGGEGNQPQHF
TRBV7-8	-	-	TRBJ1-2	TGTGCCAGCAGCCATATCGGACAGTCGGATGGCTACACCTTC	CASSHIGQSDGYTF
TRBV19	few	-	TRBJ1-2	TGTGCCGCGGGACAAACTAACTATGGCTACACCTTC	CAAGQTNYGYTF
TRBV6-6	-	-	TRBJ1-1	TGTGCCAGCAGTCCCCCAAACACTGAAGCTTTCTTT	CASSPPNTEAFF
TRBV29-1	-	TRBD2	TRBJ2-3	TGCAGCGTTGAAGGACTAGCGGGGGGGGTTTCCCACGGTTTCTATTCAGATACGCAGTATTTT	CSVEGLAGGVSHGFYSDTQYF
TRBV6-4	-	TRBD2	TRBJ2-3	TGTGCCAGCAGTGCCGATAGCGGGGCCCCAGATACGCAGTATTTT	CASSADSGAPDTQYF
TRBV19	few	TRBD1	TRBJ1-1	TGTGCCACCTGTATAGGCGGGACAGGGATCACTGAAGCTTTCTTT	CATCIGGTGITEAFF
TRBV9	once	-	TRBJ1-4	TGTGCCAGCAGCCCCTGGGCGGCTACTAATGAAAAACTGTTTTTT	CASSPWAATNEKLFF
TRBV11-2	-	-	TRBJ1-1	TGTGCCAGCAGCTTATCTTGGGGGGCCGGGCACGGGGACACTGAAGCTTTCTTT	CASSLSWGAGHGDTEAFF
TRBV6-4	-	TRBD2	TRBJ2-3	TGTGCCAGCAGTGACCTAGCGGGGACAGATACGCAGTATTTT	CASSDLAGTDTQYF
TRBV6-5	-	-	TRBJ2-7	TGTGCCAGCACCGAGTGGGGGGGGCAATCCTACGAGCAGTACTTC	CASTEWGGQSYEQYF
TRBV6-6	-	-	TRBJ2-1	TGTGCCAGCAGTTACGACGAAGACTACAATGAGCAGTTCTTC	CASSYDEDYNEQFF